This T cell receptor beta chain was sequenced during a study of CXCR3-negative and CXCR3-positive naive CD8 T cells. Overall study findings and caveats: Similar TRBV-TRBJ usage was seen in naive cells (both CXCR3-negative and CXCR3-positive), but memory cells differed. For memory CD8+ cells diversity was much lower, but both naive subsets had comparably high diversity. After cryopreservation, expression of CXCR3 was partially reduced, and most assays were run with fresh PBMCs. Hydrophobicity was higher for TRB CDR3s found in CXCR3-positive naive cells than in CXCR3-negative naive cells.

The germline gives CDR1 SGHDT, CDR2 YYEEEE. The CDR3 runs 14 residues. The CD45RO-CCR7+CD27+CD95- phenotype denoted naive CD8+ T cells. Libraries of TRB cDNA were made by 5' RACE and carried UMIs. TCRdb derives one entry per CDR3 protein from the 5' RACE reads, leaving out DNA. The sample holds 150,000 or so distinct CDR3 sequences. Details on this clonotype: Its cognate antigen is unknown.

This chain connects TRBV5-6 to TRBJ2-5; TCRdb reports TRBD1, a call that lacks DNA to check it against. The source is a human donor in good health. Some clones in this sample may be carry-over from other donors' samples. Sequencing was done on a sample of naive CXCR3+ CD8+ T cells from blood. Subset given: CD45RO-CCR7+CD27+CD95- naive CD8+ T cells expressing CXCR3 (TNR3+). The CDR3: CASSLGEGAETQYF.